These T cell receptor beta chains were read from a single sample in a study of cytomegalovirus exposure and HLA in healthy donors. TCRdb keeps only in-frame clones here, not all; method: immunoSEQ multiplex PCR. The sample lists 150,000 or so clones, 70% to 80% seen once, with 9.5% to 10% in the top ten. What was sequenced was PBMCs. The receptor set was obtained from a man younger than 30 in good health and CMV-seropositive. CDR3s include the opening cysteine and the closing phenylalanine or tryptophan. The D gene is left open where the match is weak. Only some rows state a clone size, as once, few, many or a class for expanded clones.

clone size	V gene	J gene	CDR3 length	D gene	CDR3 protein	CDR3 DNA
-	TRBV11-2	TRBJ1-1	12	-	CASSLTREEAFF	TGTGCCAGCAGCTTGACCCGGGAAGAAGCTTTCTTT
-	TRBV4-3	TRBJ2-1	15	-	CASSRDWNSYNEQFF	TGCGCCAGCAGCCGGGACTGGAACTCCTACAATGAGCAGTTCTTC
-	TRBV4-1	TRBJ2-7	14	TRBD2	CASSQVGGTYEQYF	TGCGCCAGCAGCCAAGTGGGAGGGACCTACGAGCAGTACTTC
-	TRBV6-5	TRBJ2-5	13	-	CASSYSSLETQYF	TGTGCCAGCAGTTACTCTAGTTTAGAGACCCAGTACTTC
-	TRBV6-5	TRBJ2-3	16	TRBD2	CASSYSREWTRDTQYF	TGTGCCAGCAGTTACTCGAGGGAATGGACTAGAGATACGCAGTATTTT
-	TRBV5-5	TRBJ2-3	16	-	CASSLVGPTDTDTQYF	TGTGCCAGCAGCTTGGTGGGGCCCACGGACACAGATACGCAGTATTTT
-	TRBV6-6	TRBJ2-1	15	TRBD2	CASSYDGGVGNEQFF	TGTGCCAGCAGTTACGATGGGGGGGTCGGCAATGAGCAGTTCTTC
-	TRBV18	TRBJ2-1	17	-	CASSTTSVEDYYNEQFF	TGTGCCAGCTCAACCACAAGTGTGGAGGATTACTACAATGAGCAGTTCTTC
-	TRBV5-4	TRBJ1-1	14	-	CASSRSDRNTEAFF	TGTGCCAGCAGCCGCTCGGACAGAAACACTGAAGCTTTCTTT
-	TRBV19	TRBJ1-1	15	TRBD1	CASSIGSAGGTEAFF	TGTGCCAGTAGTATAGGGTCGGCAGGGGGGACTGAAGCTTTCTTT
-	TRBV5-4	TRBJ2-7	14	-	CASSLGQTRRGQYF	TGTGCCAGCAGCTTGGGCCAGACGAGGAGGGGGCAGTACTTC
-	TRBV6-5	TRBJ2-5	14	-	CASSLTGLAETQYF	TGTGCCAGCAGTTTAACAGGGCTCGCGGAGACCCAGTACTTC
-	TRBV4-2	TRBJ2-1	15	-	CASSQTLDYYNEQFF	TGTGCCAGCAGCCAAACCCTGGACTACTACAATGAGCAGTTCTTC
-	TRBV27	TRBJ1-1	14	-	CASSFPGQNTEAFF	TGTGCCAGCAGTTTCCCAGGGCAGAACACTGAAGCTTTCTTT
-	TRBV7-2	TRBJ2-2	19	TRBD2	CASSPGLAGPQGDTGELFF	TGTGCCAGCAGCCCGGGACTAGCGGGACCTCAGGGGGACACCGGGGAGCTGTTTTTT
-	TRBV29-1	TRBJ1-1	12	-	CSVDHPNTEAFF	TGCAGCGTTGACCATCCGAACACTGAAGCTTTCTTT
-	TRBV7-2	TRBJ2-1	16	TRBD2	CASSLGTSGAFTEQFF	TGTGCCAGCAGCTTAGGGACTAGCGGGGCCTTTACTGAGCAGTTCTTC
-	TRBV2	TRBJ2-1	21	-	CASSPDITSFLPGVSYNEQFF	TGTGCCAGCAGTCCTGACATAACGAGTTTCCTCCCCGGCGTTTCTTACAATGAGCAGTTCTTC
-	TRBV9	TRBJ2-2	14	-	CASRTGSLGGELFF	TGTGCCAGCAGGACCGGGTCCCTGGGCGGGGAGCTGTTTTTT
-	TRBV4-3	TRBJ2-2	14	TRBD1	CASSPRQGAGELFF	TGCGCCAGCAGCCCCAGACAGGGGGCCGGGGAGCTGTTTTTT
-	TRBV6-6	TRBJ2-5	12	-	CASTGLEETQYF	TGTGCCAGCACGGGACTTGAAGAGACCCAGTACTTC
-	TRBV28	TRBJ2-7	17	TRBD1	CASSEDLRAGGSYEQYF	TGTGCCAGCAGTGAAGACCTCCGGGCAGGGGGCTCCTACGAGCAGTACTTC
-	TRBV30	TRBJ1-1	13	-	CAWSVLGSSEAFF	TGTGCCTGGAGTGTACTGGGCAGCTCCGAAGCTTTCTTT
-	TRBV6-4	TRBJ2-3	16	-	CASSHLSGFDADTQYF	TGTGCCAGCAGTCACCTGAGCGGGTTCGACGCAGATACGCAGTATTTT
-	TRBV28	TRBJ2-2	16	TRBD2	CASSPLSGRAAGELFF	TGTGCCAGCAGCCCGTTAAGTGGGAGGGCTGCCGGGGAGCTGTTTTTT
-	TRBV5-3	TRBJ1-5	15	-	CARSETADSNQPQHF	TGTGCCAGAAGCGAGACAGCAGATAGCAATCAGCCCCAGCATTTT
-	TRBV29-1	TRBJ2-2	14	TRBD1	CSVEKRGQNGELFF	TGCAGCGTTGAAAAGAGGGGGCAGAACGGGGAGCTGTTTTTT
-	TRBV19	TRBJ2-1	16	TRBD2	CASSKKLAGGGNEQFF	TGTGCCAGTAGTAAGAAACTAGCGGGAGGGGGAAATGAGCAGTTCTTC
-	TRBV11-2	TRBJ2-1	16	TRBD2	CASSRTSGSSYNEQFF	TGTGCCAGCAGCAGAACTAGCGGGAGCTCCTACAATGAGCAGTTCTTC
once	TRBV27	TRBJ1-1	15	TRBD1	CASRPGQGAVTEAFF	TGTGCCAGCAGACCCGGACAGGGGGCGGTCACTGAAGCTTTCTTT
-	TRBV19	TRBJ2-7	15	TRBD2	CASSMGGAFSYEQYF	TGTGCCAGTAGTATGGGAGGGGCCTTCTCCTACGAGCAGTACTTC
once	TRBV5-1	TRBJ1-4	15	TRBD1	CASSLAGTGSEKLFF	TGCGCCAGCAGCTTGGCCGGGACAGGGTCAGAAAAACTGTTTTTT
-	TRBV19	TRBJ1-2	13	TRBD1	CASSIGGQGGYTF	TGTGCCAGTAGTATAGGTGGACAGGGAGGCTACACCTTC
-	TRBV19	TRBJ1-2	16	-	CASSINPKRGMVGYTF	TGTGCCAGTAGTATAAACCCAAAGAGGGGGATGGTTGGCTACACCTTC
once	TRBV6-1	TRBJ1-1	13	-	CASSEESGVEAFF	TGTGCCAGCAGCGAAGAGTCAGGGGTAGAAGCTTTCTTT
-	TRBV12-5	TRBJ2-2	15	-	CASGLSGQNTGELFF	TGTGCTAGTGGACTATCGGGACAAAACACCGGGGAGCTGTTTTTT
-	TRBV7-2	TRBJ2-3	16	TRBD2	CASSLLTSVGTDTQYF	TGTGCCAGCAGCCTCCTCACTAGCGTCGGCACAGATACGCAGTATTTT
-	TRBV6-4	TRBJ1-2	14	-	CASSDAAGNYGYTF	TGTGCCAGCAGTGACGCGGCGGGGAACTATGGCTACACCTTC
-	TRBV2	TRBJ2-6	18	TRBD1	CASRKDRANLSGANVLTF	TGTGCCAGCAGAAAGGACAGGGCTAATCTCTCTGGGGCCAACGTCCTGACTTTC
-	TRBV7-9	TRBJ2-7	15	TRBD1	CASSLAQGALNEQYF	TGTGCCAGCAGCTTAGCACAGGGGGCGCTGAACGAGCAGTACTTC
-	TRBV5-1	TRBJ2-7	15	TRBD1	CVSSLATGGSYEQYF	TGCGTCAGCAGCCTGGCGACAGGGGGCTCCTACGAGCAGTACTTC
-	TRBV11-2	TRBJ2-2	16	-	CASSRPGGGNTGELFF	TGTGCCAGCAGCCGACCGGGGGGCGGGAACACCGGGGAGCTGTTTTTT
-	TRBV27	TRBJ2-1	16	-	CASSLSGVDSYNEQFF	TGTGCCAGCAGTTTGTCGGGGGTAGATTCCTACAATGAGCAGTTCTTC
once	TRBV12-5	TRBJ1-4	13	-	CASGRSGGEKLFF	TGTGCTAGTGGTAGGAGCGGGGGTGAAAAACTGTTTTTT
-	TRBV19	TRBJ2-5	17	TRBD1	CASSTGQGISLVETQYF	TGTGCCAGTAGTACTGGACAGGGGATTTCACTAGTGGAGACCCAGTACTTC
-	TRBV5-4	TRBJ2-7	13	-	CAVHVDAVGEQYF	TGTGCCGTCCACGTCGATGCAGTCGGGGAGCAGTACTTC
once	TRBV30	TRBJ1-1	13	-	CAWSRGGNTEAFF	TGTGCCTGGAGCCGAGGGGGGAACACTGAAGCTTTCTTT
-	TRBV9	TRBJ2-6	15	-	CASTPGGSGANVLTF	TGTGCCAGCACTCCCGGAGGGTCTGGGGCCAACGTCCTGACTTTC
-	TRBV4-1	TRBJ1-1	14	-	CASSQEGGYTEAFF	TGCGCCAGCAGCCAAGAGGGAGGGTACACTGAAGCTTTCTTC
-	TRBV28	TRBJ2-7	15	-	CASSLKDNSPYEQYF	TGTGCCAGCAGTTTGAAGGATAACAGTCCCTACGAGCAGTACTTC
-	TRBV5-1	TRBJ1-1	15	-	CASSAGQKVNTEAFF	TGCGCCAGCAGCGCCGGACAAAAGGTGAACACTGAAGCTTTCTTT
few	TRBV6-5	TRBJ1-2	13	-	CASSYGGGTRAHF	TGTGCCAGCAGCTACGGCGGAGGGACTAGAGCCCACTTC
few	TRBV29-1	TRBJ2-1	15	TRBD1	CSVEKEGDRGFEQFF	TGCAGCGTTGAGAAAGAGGGAGACAGGGGATTTGAGCAGTTCTTC
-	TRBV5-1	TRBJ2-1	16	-	CASSLRGGSSYNEQFF	TGCGCCAGCAGCCTGAGGGGGGGGAGCTCCTACAATGAGCAGTTCTTC